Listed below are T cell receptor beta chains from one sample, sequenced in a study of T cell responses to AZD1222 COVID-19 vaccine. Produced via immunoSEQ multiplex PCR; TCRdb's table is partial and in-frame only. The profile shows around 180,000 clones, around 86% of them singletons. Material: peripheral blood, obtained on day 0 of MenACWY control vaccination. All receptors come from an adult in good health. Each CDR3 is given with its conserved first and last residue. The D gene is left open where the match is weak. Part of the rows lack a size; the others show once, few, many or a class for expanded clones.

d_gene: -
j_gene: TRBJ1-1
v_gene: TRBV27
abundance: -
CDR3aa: CASSFSGRNTEAFF
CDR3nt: TGTGCCAGCAGTTTTTCCGGGAGGAACACTGAAGCTTTCTTT

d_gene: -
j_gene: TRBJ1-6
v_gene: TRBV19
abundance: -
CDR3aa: CASSIQGASPLHF
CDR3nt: TGTGCCAGTAGTATCCAGGGCGCTTCACCCCTCCACTTT

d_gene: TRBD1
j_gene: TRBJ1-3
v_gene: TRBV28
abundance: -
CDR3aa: CASSVRQGSNTIYF
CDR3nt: TGTGCCAGCAGCGTTAGACAGGGGAGCAACACCATATATTTT

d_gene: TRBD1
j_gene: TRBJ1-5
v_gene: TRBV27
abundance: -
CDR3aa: CASSLAGTGDGNQPQHF
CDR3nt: TGTGCCAGCAGTTTGGCCGGGACAGGGGACGGCAATCAGCCCCAGCATTTT

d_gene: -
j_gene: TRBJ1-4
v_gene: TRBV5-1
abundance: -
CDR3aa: CASSLGGIGEKLFF
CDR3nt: TGCGCCAGCAGCTTGGGGGGCATTGGTGAAAAACTGTTTTTT

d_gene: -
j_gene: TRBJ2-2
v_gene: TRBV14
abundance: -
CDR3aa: CASSQKLGSGELFF
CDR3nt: TGTGCCAGCAGCCAAAAACTAGGGTCCGGGGAGCTGTTTTTT

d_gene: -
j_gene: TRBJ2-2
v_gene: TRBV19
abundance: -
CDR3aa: CASSKPGYTGELFF
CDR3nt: TGTGCCAGTAGTAAACCGGGGTACACCGGGGAGCTGTTTTTT

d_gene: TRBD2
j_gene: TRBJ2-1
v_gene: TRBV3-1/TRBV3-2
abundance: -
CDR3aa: CASSPTSGEKDEQFF
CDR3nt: TGTGCCAGCAGCCCGACTAGCGGGGAAAAGGATGAGCAGTTCTTC

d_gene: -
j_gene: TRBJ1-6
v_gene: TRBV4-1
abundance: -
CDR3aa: CASSQDRGGNSPLHF
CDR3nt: TGCGCCAGCAGCCAAGACAGGGGAGGAAATTCACCCCTCCACTTT

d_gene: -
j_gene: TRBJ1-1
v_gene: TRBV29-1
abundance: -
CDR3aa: CSVETIMNTEAFF
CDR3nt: TGCAGCGTTGAAACGATAATGAACACTGAAGCTTTCTTT

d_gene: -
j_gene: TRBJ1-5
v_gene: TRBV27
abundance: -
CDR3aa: CASSPSVGVNQPQHF
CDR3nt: TGTGCCAGCAGCCCCTCTGTCGGTGTGAATCAGCCCCAGCATTTT

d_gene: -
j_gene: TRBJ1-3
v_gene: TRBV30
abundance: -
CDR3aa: CAWRGGANTIYF
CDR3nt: TGTGCCTGGCGGGGAGGGGCAAACACCATATATTTT

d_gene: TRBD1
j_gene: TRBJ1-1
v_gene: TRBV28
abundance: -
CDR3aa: CASTLPPGQEAFF
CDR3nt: TGTGCCAGCACCCTTCCCCCGGGACAGGAAGCTTTCTTT

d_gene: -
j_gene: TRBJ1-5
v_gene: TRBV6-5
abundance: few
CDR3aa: CASSFQPNQPQHF
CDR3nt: TGTGCCAGCAGTTTCCAGCCCAATCAGCCCCAGCATTTT

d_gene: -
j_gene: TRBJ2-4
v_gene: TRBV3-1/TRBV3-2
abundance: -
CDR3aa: CASSLLENIQYF
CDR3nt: TGTGCCAGCAGCCTCCTCGAAAACATTCAGTACTTC

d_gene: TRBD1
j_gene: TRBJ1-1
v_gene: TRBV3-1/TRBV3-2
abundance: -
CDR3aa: CASSHTPTGAWNTEAFF
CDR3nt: TGTGCCAGCAGCCATACCCCGACAGGGGCCTGGAACACTGAAGCTTTCTTT